The 20 T cell receptor beta chains below all came from one sample that was sequenced in a study of response to subunit inactivated influenza vaccine. MiXCR, run by TCRdb on the RT-PCR reads, gives a single entry per CDR3 protein. The sample carries 500,000 to 550,000 distinct CDR3 sequences, roughly 25% recorded once. This same sample was also part of a study on T cells expressing NK-cell markers. From that second work: TCR beta cDNA was generated via 5'RACE template switching incorporating UMIs.

Sequencing was performed on CD4+ T cells sorted from PBMCs, taken about 13 days after vaccination. The receptors stem from a man aged 50 to 59 who received an inactivated influenza vaccine.

V is TRBV6-2 or TRBV6-3 and J is TRBJ1-1; tentative D call: TRBD1 (5 bases). V lost 6 bases and J lost 5, with 13 bases in between. The germline CDR1 and CDR2 sequences are MNHEY and SVGEGT. The length of the CDR3 is 13 residues. The CDR3 here is CASRTWDGTEAFF. The CDR3 bases are TGTGCCAGCAGAACTTGGGACGGTACTGAAGCTTTCTTT.

This clonotype occurred a few times. The rearrangement links TRBV28 to TRBJ1-1; D may be TRBD1 (5 bases). The germline V gene has CDR1 MDHEN and CDR2 SYDVKM. V was shortened by 2 bases and J by 5 bases, with 15 bases between the two germline ends. The CDR3 sequence is 15 residues long. CDR3 nucleotide sequence: TGTGCCAGCAGTTTAATGGGGGGAGCAGAAACTGAAGCTTTCTTT. This codes for CASSLMGGAETEAFF.

This clonotype was recorded once. The V call is TRBV20-1, the J call TRBJ2-2; 8 positions match TRBD2. The CDR3 covers 14 residues. V was clipped by 6 bases and J by 0 bases; unmatched bases: 3. Germline V gene sequence: CDR1 DFQATT, CDR2 SNEGSKA (reference sequence). CDR3 DNA sequence: TGCAGTGCCACTAGCGGTACGAACACCGGGGAGCTGTTTTTT. Translated, it gives CSATSGTNTGELFF.

This clonotype appeared a few times. DNA of the CDR3: TGTGCCAGCAGCGCCAGCGGGAGACCCTACAATGAGCAGTTCTTC. Residues: CASSASGRPYNEQFF. This sequence joins TRBV5-6 and TRBJ2-1, with TRBD2 matching over 8 bases. Losses at the gene ends were 4 bases for V and 2 bases for J; bases not matched to a gene: 5. The CDR3 totals 15 residues. Germline-derived CDR1 and CDR2 are SGHDT and YYEEEE.

The J gene is TRBJ1-2, the V gene TRBV4-1; D call uncertain. CDR1 and CDR2 from the germline V gene are MGHRA and YSYEKL. Between the trimmed V and J ends, which lost 0 bases and 8 bases, there was a span of 10 bases. CDR3 length: 13 amino acids. CDR3 nucleotide sequence: TGCGCCAGCAGCCAAGATCATGGTTGGGGCTACACCTTC. Translation gives CASSQDHGWGYTF.

This clonotype has just a few counts. The gene calls are TRBV28 and TRBJ1-1; TRBD1 aligns across 11 bases. V shed 2 bases, J shed 1 base, and the junction held 6 bases outside the gene matches. CDR3 size: 17 residues. Germline loops: CDR1 MDHEN, CDR2 SYDVKM. CDR3 sequence: CASSLHRGTGGNTEAFF. The DNA of the CDR3 is TGTGCCAGCAGTTTACACAGGGGGACAGGGGGGAACACTGAAGCTTTCTTT.

The V gene is TRBV28, the J gene TRBJ2-7; 7 nucleotides agree with TRBD1. The CDR3 length is 14 residues. The ends lost 9 bases at V and 2 bases at J; junction bases unmatched: 10. Per the germline V gene, CDR1 is MDHEN and CDR2 is SYDVKM. The CDR3 nucleotides are TGTGCCAGTAAAATTACCGGGACAGCCTACGAGCAGTACTTC. Translation: CASKITGTAYEQYF.

Only a few counts were recorded for this clonotype. The chain couples TRBV12-3 or TRBV12-4 to TRBJ2-1; TRBD2 is a possible D gene (6 bases). V lost 3 bases to trimming and J lost 2 bases, with 14 bases between them. The length of the CDR3 is 16 residues. The CDR3 bases are TGTGCCAGCAGTTTCAGGGACTCCTCTACCTACAATGAGCAGTTCTTC. Translation gives CASSFRDSSTYNEQFF.

The chain combines TRBV12-3 or TRBV12-4 with TRBJ2-7; 7 nucleotides line up with TRBD2. The CDR3 has 17 amino acids. The trim removed 2 bases at V and 5 bases at J, leaving 15 bases unmatched. As DNA, the CDR3 is TGTGCCAGCAGTTTACTCGGAAGACCGGGAGCGGGACACGAGCAGTACTTC. Protein sequence: CASSLLGRPGAGHEQYF.

This clonotype showed up just a few times. The CDR3: CASSFSWGSTDTQYF. DNA of the CDR3: TGCGCCAGCAGCTTCTCATGGGGGAGCACAGATACGCAGTATTTT. The chain employs TRBV5-1 and TRBJ2-3, with D possibly called TRBD1 or TRBD2 (5 bases each). The CDR3 is 15 amino acids. Germline V CDR1 and CDR2: SGHRS, YFSETQ. V lost 2 bases, J lost 0 bases, and 10 bases lay in between.

The CDR3 nucleotides are TGCGCCAGCAGCTTGGCCGAACTAGCGGGAGGATTTAACCAGTACTTC. As protein: CASSLAELAGGFNQYF. This chain joins TRBV5-1 and TRBJ2-5; 12 bases fit TRBD2. This CDR3 spans 16 amino acids. Germline V gene sequence: CDR1 SGHRS, CDR2 YFSETQ. With 0 bases clipped from V and 10 bases from J, the junction kept 10 bases outside the gene matches.

The rearrangement links TRBV20-1 to TRBJ2-1, with a possible D match to TRBD2 (6 bases). The germline gives CDR1 DFQATT, CDR2 SNEGSKA (reference sequence). The CDR3 is 14 amino acids. Trimming left V 0 bases short and J 7 bases short, with 13 bases between. For the CDR3, the DNA is TGCAGTGCTAGAGATAGCGGAAAATATAATGAGCAGTTCTTC. It codes for CSARDSGKYNEQFF.

The J gene is TRBJ2-3, the V gene TRBV29-1; a possible D gene is TRBD2 (6 bases). This CDR3 is 14 amino acids long. Between the trimmed V and J ends, which lost 4 bases and 10 bases, there was a span of 21 bases. CDR1 is SQVTM and CDR2 is ANQGSEA in the germline V gene. CDR3 region: CSVVSGTTSSSQYF. The CDR3 bases are TGCAGCGTTGTATCCGGAACGACTAGTTCTTCGCAGTATTTT.

In its sample, this clonotype was seen a few times. The chain uses TRBV7-9 and TRBJ2-1; D is possibly TRBD1 (5 bases). Trimming cost V 7 bases and J 2 bases, with 12 bases left between them. Germline V gives CDR1 SEHNR, CDR2 FQNEAQ (reference sequence). The CDR3 is 14 residues long. DNA of the CDR3: TGTGCCAGCATCCAGGGAACTACCTACAATGAGCAGTTCTTC. Amino acid sequence: CASIQGTTYNEQFF.

This clonotype was counted only a few times. V gene TRBV2 combines with J gene TRBJ1-5; 7 bases are a match to TRBD1. The length of the CDR3 is 14 residues. V gave up 7 bases and J gave up 6 bases; unmatched junction bases: 9. Per germline, CDR1 SNHLY and CDR2 FYNNEI. The CDR3 loop reads CASKNRGGLQPQHF. CDR3 nucleotides: TGTGCCAGCAAAAACAGGGGAGGGCTTCAGCCCCAGCATTTT.

The gene calls are TRBV5-1 and TRBJ2-1; 12 nucleotides agree with TRBD2. The CDR3 totals 15 residues. The V and J ends lost 0 bases and 6 bases, in that order; junction bases with no gene match: 1. Germline V lookup: CDR1 SGHRS, CDR2 YFSETQ. This CDR3 reads CASSLASGGANEQFF. The CDR3 bases are TGCGCCAGCAGCTTGGCTAGCGGGGGGGCCAATGAGCAGTTCTTC.

There are a few counts of this clonotype. The chain uses TRBV11-2 and TRBJ1-5, with D maybe TRBD1 (5 bases). This CDR3 is built from 13 residues. Germline lookup yields CDR1 SGHAT and CDR2 FQNNGV. Trimming took off 5 bases at V and 6 bases at J, with 11 bases between the two ends. CDR3 region: CASSPVRGQPQHF. Written as DNA, the CDR3 is TGTGCCAGCAGCCCTGTTAGGGGTCAGCCCCAGCATTTT. The complete variable domain, with remaining parts taken from reference TRBV11-2 and TRBJ1-5, reads EAGVAQSPRYKIIEKRQSVAFWCNPISGHATLYWYQQILGQGPKLLIQFQNNGVVDDSQLPKDRFSAERLKGVDSTLKIQPAKLEDSAVYLCASSPVRGQPQHFGDGTRLSIL.

This clonotype was found a few times. The V gene is TRBV24-1, the J gene TRBJ2-3, with 7 bases fitting TRBD1. V lost 7 bases, J lost 2 bases, and 5 bases stayed unmatched. The CDR3 sequence is 14 residues long. Looked up from germline, CDR1 is KGHDR and CDR2 is SFDVKD. CDR3 sequence reads: CATSVQGDTDTQYF. As DNA, the CDR3 is TGTGCCACCAGCGTGCAGGGGGACACAGATACGCAGTATTTT.

This clonotype was detected only a few times. The rearrangement joins TRBV5-6 to TRBJ2-1, with 7 nucleotides matching TRBD1. The CDR3 consists of 15 residues. CDR1 and CDR2 from the germline V gene are SGHDT and YYEEEE. Germline trimming cut 3 bases from V and 3 bases from J; bases unmatched to any gene: 6. CDR3 sequence reads: CASSWTGQSYNEQFF. The DNA of the CDR3 is TGTGCCAGCAGCTGGACGGGACAGAGCTACAATGAGCAGTTCTTC.

The V gene is TRBV6-1, the J gene TRBJ2-3, with TRBD2 matching 14 bases. Germline V CDR1 and CDR2: MNHNS, SASEGT. After removal of 6 bases from V and 1 base from J, the junction contained 12 bases not matched to a gene. The CDR3 is 19 amino acids. In DNA form, the CDR3 reads TGTGCCAGCAGACCGCCGGGACTAGCGGGAGTACCCCGCACAGATACGCAGTATTTT. Its translation is CASRPPGLAGVPRTDTQYF.